This T cell receptor beta chain was sequenced in a study of T cells in tuberculosis. In the study overall: T cells were selected with CD1B tetramers loaded with glucose monomycolate. Samples predate treatment or fall within its first 7 days.

General observations from the study: Smaller distances to GMM-specific TCRs suggested their expansion in active tuberculosis.

With regard to this clone: Its target is not known.

Repertoires were generated with immunoSEQ multiplex PCR, while TCRdb's copy carries only in-frame clones and drops some. The table lists around 49,000 clones, about 96% of them singletons. Time point here: new active TB diagnosis, blood taken before or within 7 days of starting treatment. V lost 3 bases to trimming and J lost 6 bases, with 12 bases between them. Germline lookup yields CDR1 MNHEY and CDR2 SMNVEV (reference sequence). CDR3 size: 14 residues. Sequenced here: PBMCs, sampled at tuberculosis diagnosis. The TCR originated in an adult with tuberculosis. The V gene is TRBV27, the J gene TRBJ2-1; D is possibly TRBD1 (6 bases). CDR3 bases: TGTGCCAGCAGTTTCACAGGGACGGTCAATGAGCAGTTCTTC. Amino acid sequence: CASSFTGTVNEQFF.